A single sample is the source of the 8 T cell receptor beta chains below, sequenced in a study of T cells in Graves' hyperthyroidism and ophthalmopathy (dated by TCRdb to about 2019). Library method: multiplex PCR. Sequenced using an Illumina HiSeq 2000. Amplification of TCR beta CDR3 regions was carried out from RNA transcripts. A first-round RT-PCR of the TCR CDR3 used the HTBI primer set with the Qiagen OneStep RT-PCR kit. The public reads were run again by TCRdb, first through fastp at Q25 and then through MiXCR, and only productive beta chains were kept. Entries that share a CDR3 protein sequence are merged under the most common genes and DNA. In this sample the table shows 300,000 to 450,000 distinct CDR3 sequences, 15% to 19% of which occur a single time. 25% to 30% of the sample goes to the ten largest clones. Sequencing was done on a sample of blood. The source of these receptors is a woman aged 18-35 years with Graves' hyperthyroidism that later progressed to Graves' ophthalmopathy.

This chain uses TRBV9 with TRBJ2-2; possibly TRBD1 or TRBD2 for D (5 bases each). The CDR3 runs 15 residues. The ends were cut back, 3 bases at V and 7 bases at J, with 16 bases in the middle. Germline CDR1 is SGDLS and CDR2 is YYNGEE. CDR3 nucleotide sequence: TGTGCCAGCAGCGCCGACTGGGACGGAAACGGGGAGCTGTTTTTT. Amino acids: CASSADWDGNGELFF.

This clonotype was observed many times. The chain recombines TRBV6-1 with TRBJ1-1, with D hard to call. The germline CDR1 and CDR2 sequences are MNHNS and SASEGT. There are 14 residues in the CDR3. V shed 9 bases and J shed 5 bases, with 19 bases lying between them. The CDR3: CASSRDPGGTEAFF. The CDR3 DNA reads as TGTGCCAGTAGCCGGGATCCGGGCGGAACTGAAGCTTTCTTT.

The CDR3 DNA is TGTGCCAGCAGTTTATCCCGCGCCGGGGGATACTACGAGCAGTACTTC. Translated, it gives CASSLSRAGGYYEQYF. The chain links TRBV27 to TRBJ2-7; tentative D call: TRBD2 (6 bases). The CDR3 spans 16 residues. Trimming pared 0 bases from V and 3 bases from J, leaving 15 bases between. Germline lookup yields CDR1 MNHEY and CDR2 SMNVEV (reference sequence).

The chain has TRBV7-2 and TRBJ1-2; perhaps TRBD1 as D (5 bases). The CDR3 has 13 residues. The V gene lost 2 bases and the J gene lost 4 bases, with 8 bases spanning the gap. Looked up from germline, CDR1 is SGHTA and CDR2 is FQGNSA. Written as DNA, the CDR3 is TGTGCCAGCAGCTTAAGTCAGGGCTATGGCTACACCTTC. Protein product: CASSLSQGYGYTF.

At least ten counts were recorded for this clonotype. The V and J genes are TRBV30 and TRBJ2-5; D is possibly TRBD2 (7 bases). V lost 8 bases and J 5 bases, leaving 15 bases between the germline ends. The CDR3 is 12 amino acids. Germline V lookup: CDR1 GTSNPN, CDR2 SVGIG (reference sequence). CDR3 sequence reads: CANGGLEETQYF. The DNA for the CDR3 is TGTGCCAACGGGGGGCTAGAGGAGACCCAGTACTTC.

This clonotype turned up a few times. The CDR3 protein is CASSEGILAGAHEQYF. Written as DNA, the CDR3 is TGTGCCAGCAGCGAGGGAATCCTAGCGGGAGCCCACGAGCAGTACTTC. V gene TRBV9 combines with J gene TRBJ2-7; 10 positions agree with TRBD2. Germline V lookup: CDR1 SGDLS, CDR2 YYNGEE. The CDR3 is made up of 16 amino acids. After removal of 3 bases from V and 5 bases from J, the junction contained 11 bases not matched to a gene.

Concerning this clonotype itself: A much larger clone is a single base away; this may be a read error. The V call is TRBV7-3, the J call TRBJ2-7; the D gene could be TRBD1 or TRBD2 (6 bases each). The length of the CDR3 is 15 residues. CDR1 SGHTA and CDR2 FQGTGA come from the germline V gene. V lost 2 bases to trimming and J lost 5 bases, with 16 bases between them. The CDR3, as DNA: TGTGCCAGCAGCTTAGCGGGACAACGCCGGGACGAGCAGTACTTC. Protein sequence: CASSLAGQRRDEQYF. The variable domain in full, completed from reference TRBV7-3 and TRBJ2-7, reads GAGVSQTPSNKVTEKGKYVELRCDPISGHTALYWYRQSLGQGPEFLIYFQGTGAADDSGLPNDRFFAVRPEGSVSTLKIQRTERGDSAVYLCASSLAGQRRDEQYFGPGTRLTVT.

The rearrangement links TRBV28 to TRBJ2-4; 7 nucleotides line up with TRBD1. The CDR3 runs 17 residues. The germline V gene has CDR1 MDHEN and CDR2 SYDVKM. V gave up 0 bases and J gave up 0 bases; unmatched junction bases: 5. The CDR3 reads CASSLWGQSLAKNIQYF. Written as DNA, the CDR3 is TGTGCCAGCAGTTTATGGGGACAGAGCCTAGCCAAAAACATTCAGTACTTC.